This T cell receptor beta chain was recorded in a study of shared clonotypes between healthy human individuals. The overall study: Donors had three CD4 naive, three CD4 memory, two CD8 naive and one CD8 memory plate apiece.

The CD4+ fraction was divided into a CD45RA+ naive subset and a CD45RA-negative memory subset. Findings and limits, study-wide: It was observed that 5% to 6% of naive CD4 clonotypes were shared across several donors. Larger estimated richness was generally seen in naive subsets than in memory subsets.

The CDR3 is 13 amino acids. Between the trimmed V and J ends, which lost 5 bases and 2 bases, there was a span of 8 bases. From germline, CDR1 is SNHLY and CDR2 FYNNEI. Concerning this clone: Its antigen is undetermined.

TCRdb's copy holds only in-frame clones and misses some; the assay was immunoSEQ multiplex PCR. The table records roughly 2 million clones, approximately 96% of them present only once. This chain links TRBV2 with TRBJ2-3; D is undetermined. The receptor was derived from a young man in good health. Source material: naive CD4+ T cells sorted from blood. Subset denoted: CD45RA+ positively selected. CDR3 DNA sequence: TGTGCCAGCAGTATGTATTCCACAGATACGCAGTATTTT. Translation: CASSMYSTDTQYF.